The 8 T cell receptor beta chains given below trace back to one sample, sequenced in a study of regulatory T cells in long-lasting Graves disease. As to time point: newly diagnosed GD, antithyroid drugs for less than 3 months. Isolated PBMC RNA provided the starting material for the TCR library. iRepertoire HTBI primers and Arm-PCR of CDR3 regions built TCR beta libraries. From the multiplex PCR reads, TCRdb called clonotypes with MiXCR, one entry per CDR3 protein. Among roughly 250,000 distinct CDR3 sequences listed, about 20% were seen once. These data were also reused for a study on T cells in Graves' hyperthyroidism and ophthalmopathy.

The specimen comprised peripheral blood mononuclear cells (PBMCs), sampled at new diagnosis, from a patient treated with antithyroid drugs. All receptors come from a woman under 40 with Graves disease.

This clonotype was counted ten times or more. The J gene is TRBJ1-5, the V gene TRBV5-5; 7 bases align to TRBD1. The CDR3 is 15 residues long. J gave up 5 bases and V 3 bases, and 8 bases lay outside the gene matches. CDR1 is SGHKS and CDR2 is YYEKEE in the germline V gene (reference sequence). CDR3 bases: TGTGCCAGCAGCTCCGGGACAGTTATTGATCAGCCCCAGCATTTT. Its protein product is CASSSGTVIDQPQHF.

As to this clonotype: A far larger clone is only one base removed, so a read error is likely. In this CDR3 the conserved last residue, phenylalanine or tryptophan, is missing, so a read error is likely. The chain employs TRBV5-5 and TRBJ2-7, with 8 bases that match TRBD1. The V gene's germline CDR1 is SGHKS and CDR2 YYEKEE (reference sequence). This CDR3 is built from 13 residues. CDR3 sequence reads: CASSLDRDYEQYL. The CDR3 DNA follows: TGCGCCAGCAGCTTGGACAGGGATTACGAGCAGTACCTC.

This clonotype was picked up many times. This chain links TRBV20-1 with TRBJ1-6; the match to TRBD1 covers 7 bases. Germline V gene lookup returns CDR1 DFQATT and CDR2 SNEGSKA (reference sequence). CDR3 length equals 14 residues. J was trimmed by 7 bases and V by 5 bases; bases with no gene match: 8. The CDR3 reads CSADPRGKNSPLHF. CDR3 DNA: TGCAGTGCTGACCCCAGGGGGAAAAATTCACCCCTCCACTTT.

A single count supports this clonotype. The CDR3 coding sequence is TGTGCCAGCAGCCCGGACAGGGCCCCAGATACGCAGTATTTT. Its translation is CASSPDRAPDTQYF. The rearrangement links TRBV7-2 to TRBJ2-3; TRBD1 matches 8 bases. V was pared by 5 bases and J by 4 bases, with 5 bases of the junction left unmatched. The CDR3 has 14 amino acids. CDR1 and CDR2 (germline): SGHTA, FQGNSA.

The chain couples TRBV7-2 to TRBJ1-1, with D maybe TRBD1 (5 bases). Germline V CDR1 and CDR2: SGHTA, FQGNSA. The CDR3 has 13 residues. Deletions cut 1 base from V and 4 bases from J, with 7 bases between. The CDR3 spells CASSLVGLTEAFF. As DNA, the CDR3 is TGTGCCAGCAGCTTAGTGGGGCTCACTGAAGCTTTCTTT.

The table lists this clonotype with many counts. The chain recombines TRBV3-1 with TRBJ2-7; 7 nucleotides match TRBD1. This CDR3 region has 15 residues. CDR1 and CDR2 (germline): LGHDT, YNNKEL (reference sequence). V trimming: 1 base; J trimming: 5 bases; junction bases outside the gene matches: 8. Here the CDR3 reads CASSQVSAQGDEQYF. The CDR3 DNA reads TGTGCCAGCAGCCAAGTGTCTGCGCAGGGGGACGAGCAGTACTTC.

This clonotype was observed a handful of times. The CDR3 sequence: CASRSRGGEKLFF. The CDR3 coding sequence is TGTGCCAGCAGATCCAGGGGTGGTGAAAAACTGTTTTTT. The chain links TRBV6-1 to TRBJ1-4, with D possibly being TRBD1 (6 bases). The CDR3 length is 13 residues. The germline CDR1 and CDR2 sequences are MNHNS and SASEGT. Trimming removed 6 bases at V and 7 bases at J, with 12 bases between.

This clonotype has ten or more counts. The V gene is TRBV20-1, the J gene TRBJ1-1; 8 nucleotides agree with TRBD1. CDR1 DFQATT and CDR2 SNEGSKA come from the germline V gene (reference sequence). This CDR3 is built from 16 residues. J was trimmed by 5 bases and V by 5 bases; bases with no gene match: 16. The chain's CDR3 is CSARQGARVLMTEAFF. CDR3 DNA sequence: TGCAGTGCTCGTCAGGGGGCACGGGTTTTAATGACTGAAGCTTTCTTT.